This TCR beta chain emerged from a study of regulatory T cells in long-lasting Graves disease. The time point here: newly diagnosed GD, antithyroid drugs for less than 3 months. Scientists built the TCR library using RNA that was extracted from PBMCs. Arm-PCR of CDR3 regions and iRepertoire HTBI primers were the basis on which TCR beta libraries were built. A single record per CDR3 protein comes from TCRdb applying MiXCR to the multiplex PCR reads. The sample has some 340,000 distinct CDR3 sequences; 10% to 15% are singletons. The germline gives CDR1 SGHRS, CDR2 YFSETQ. The V gene end was trimmed by 0 bases and the J gene end by 4 bases; junction bases not matched to a gene: 5. The CDR3 sequence is 15 residues long. This clonotype occurred a few times. The same data also went into a second study, on T cells in Graves' hyperthyroidism and ophthalmopathy.

The source is a woman aged 18-30 years with Graves disease. The genes are TRBV5-1 and TRBJ2-5; 8 nucleotides line up with TRBD2. The sequencing here drew on peripheral blood mononuclear cells (PBMCs), taken at new diagnosis, from a patient treated with antithyroid drugs. CDR3 residues: CASSLGTSRAETQYF. The CDR3 coding sequence is TGCGCCAGCAGCTTGGGGACTAGCCGAGCAGAGACCCAGTACTTC.